This passage covers 21 T cell receptor beta chains from one sample sequenced in a study of regulatory and conventional T cells in RAG deficiency. The protocol was immunoSEQ multiplex PCR, while the TCRdb copy is restricted to in-frame clones and leaves out a portion. The sample contains roughly 35,000 clones, about three quarters of which appear only once. Genomic DNA came from blood conventional CD4+ T cells gated CD25-low CD127-high. The same sample was also used in a study of regulatory T cells. That source notes: The PCR used 52 TRBV and 13 TRBJ primers.

Sequencing input: CD4+ effector T cells sorted from blood. The origin of the receptors is a human donor in good health.

J is TRBJ2-5 and V is TRBV10-3; 12 nucleotides align to TRBD2. The V and J ends lost 5 bases and 5 bases, in that order; junction bases with no gene match: 6. CDR1 and CDR2 from the germline V gene are ENHRY and SYGVKD. CDR3 length: 15 residues. CDR3 nucleotide sequence: TGTGCCATCAGTCTAGCGGGGGGGCCGTTGGAGACCCAGTACTTC. Translating gives CAISLAGGPLETQYF.

The V call is TRBV6-1, the J call TRBJ2-7; D tentatively fits TRBD1 or TRBD2 (5 bases each). The CDR3 is made up of 14 amino acids. Per the germline V gene, CDR1 is MNHNS and CDR2 is SASEGT. V was shortened by 8 bases and J by 0 bases, with 14 bases between the two germline ends. DNA for the CDR3: TGTGCCAGCTTAACCCCAGGGAGCTCCTACGAGCAGTACTTC. Its translation is CASLTPGSSYEQYF.

This rearrangement joins TRBV6-1 to TRBJ1-4, with D tentatively TRBD1 (5 bases). Germline V CDR1 and CDR2: MNHNS, SASEGT. CDR3 length: 13 amino acids. Deletions cut 9 bases from V and 3 bases from J, with 11 bases between. The CDR3 sequence is CASRTTANEKLFF. CDR3 nucleotides: TGTGCCAGTCGGACAACAGCTAATGAAAAACTGTTTTTT.

This clone was detected only a few times. The rearrangement uses TRBV5-1 and TRBJ1-4; D is possibly TRBD1 (6 bases). Germline loops: CDR1 SGHRS, CDR2 YFSETQ. CDR3 length: 14 residues. Trimming stripped 1 base from V and 5 bases from J, with 9 bases between. The CDR3 nucleotides read TGCGCCAGCAGCTTGTCGCAGGGGAATGAAAAACTGTTTTTT. It is translated as CASSLSQGNEKLFF. Filled out from reference TRBV5-1 and TRBJ1-4, the complete variable domain reads KAGVTQTPRYLIKTRGQQVTLSCSPISGHRSVSWYQQTPGQGLQFLFEYFSETQRNKGNFPGRFSGRQFSNSRSEMNVSTLELGDSALYLCASSLSQGNEKLFFGSGTQLSVL.

V is TRBV7-9 and J is TRBJ2-1; no firm D call. This CDR3 comprises 11 residues. Trimming left V 3 bases short and J 9 bases short, with 6 bases between. Germline lookup yields CDR1 SEHNR and CDR2 FQNEAQ (reference sequence). The CDR3 protein is CASSLRSEQFF. CDR3 coding DNA: TGTGCCAGCAGCTTGCGATCTGAGCAGTTCTTC.

V gene TRBV7-3 combines with J gene TRBJ1-1; D possibly corresponds to TRBD1 (5 bases). This CDR3 spans 15 amino acids. Germline lookup yields CDR1 SGHTA and CDR2 FQGTGA. V gave up 1 base and J gave up 0 bases, with 9 bases separating them. DNA of the CDR3: TGTGCCAGCAGCTTAATTAGACAGATGAACACTGAAGCTTTCTTT. Its translation is CASSLIRQMNTEAFF.

The CDR3 spells CASQGLAGAVGETQYF. CDR3 nucleotide sequence: TGCGCCAGCCAAGGACTAGCGGGGGCCGTAGGGGAGACCCAGTACTTC. The J gene is TRBJ2-5, the V gene TRBV5-1, with 13 bases matching TRBD2. Germline V lookup: CDR1 SGHRS, CDR2 YFSETQ. This CDR3 spans 16 amino acids. With 7 bases clipped from V and 5 bases from J, the junction kept 11 bases outside the gene matches. Filled out from reference TRBV5-1 and TRBJ2-5, the complete variable domain reads KAGVTQTPRYLIKTRGQQVTLSCSPISGHRSVSWYQQTPGQGLQFLFEYFSETQRNKGNFPGRFSGRQFSNSRSEMNVSTLELGDSALYLCASQGLAGAVGETQYFGPGTRLLVL.

CDR3 sequence: CASSPGDLSSTEAFF. DNA of the CDR3: TGTGCCAGCAGTCCGGGGGACCTATCCTCCACTGAAGCTTTCTTT. The J gene is TRBJ1-1, the V gene TRBV6-5; tentatively, D is TRBD1 (5 bases). With 5 bases removed from V and 4 bases from J, the gap between germline ends came to 17 bases. The germline gives CDR1 MNHEY, CDR2 SVGAGI. The CDR3 extends over 15 amino acids.

This clone came up a few times. This chain links TRBV30 with TRBJ1-5, with TRBD1 identical over 7 bases. The V segment lost 7 bases and the J segment 4 bases; nucleotides outside the gene matches: 7. CDR3 length: 13 amino acids. Germline V lookup: CDR1 GTSNPN, CDR2 SVGIG (reference sequence). The chain's CDR3 is CAFSTQGNQPQHF. CDR3 in DNA: TGTGCCTTCTCTACACAGGGGAATCAGCCCCAGCATTTT.

The genes are TRBV5-1 and TRBJ1-1; D uncertain. V was shortened by 7 bases and J by 0 bases, with 10 bases between the two germline ends. Germline loops: CDR1 SGHRS, CDR2 YFSETQ. The CDR3 is 13 amino acids. CDR3 sequence: CASRSFLNTEAFF. DNA for the CDR3: TGCGCCAGCCGATCGTTTTTGAACACTGAAGCTTTCTTT.

The chain joins TRBV27 to TRBJ1-5, with D possibly TRBD1 on 5 matching bases. This CDR3 region has 13 residues. Germline CDR1 and CDR2: MNHEY and SMNVEV (reference sequence). Deletions cut 7 bases from V and 5 bases from J, with 12 bases between. The CDR3 is CASKAGHYQPQHF. The CDR3, as DNA: TGTGCCAGCAAAGCGGGGCACTATCAGCCCCAGCATTTT.

The chain uses TRBV6-6 and TRBJ2-1; 10 bases line up with TRBD1. V lost 1 base to trimming and J lost 11 bases; unmatched junction nucleotides: 11. Germline V lookup: CDR1 MNHNY, CDR2 SVGAGI (reference sequence). CDR3 size: 16 residues. This chain's CDR3 is CASSYYGTGEIIQQFF. In DNA, the CDR3 is TGTGCCAGCAGTTACTATGGGACAGGGGAGATTATCCAGCAGTTCTTC.

V and J are TRBV19 and TRBJ2-1, with D perhaps matching TRBD1 or TRBD2 (6 bases each). The CDR3 has 15 amino acids. Trimming shortened V by 7 bases and J by 5 bases, and 18 bases separated the two germline ends. Germline CDR1 reads LNHDA; CDR2 reads SQIVND (reference sequence). The CDR3 loop reads CASMSRGVGNNEQFF. The DNA for the CDR3 is TGTGCCAGTATGTCGAGGGGGGTCGGTAACAATGAGCAGTTCTTC.

In its sample, this clone was seen once. The V and J genes are TRBV27 and TRBJ1-1, with D possibly TRBD1 on 5 matching bases. The ends were cut back, 0 bases at V and 4 bases at J, with 9 bases in the middle. This CDR3 contains 14 residues. Germline V gives CDR1 MNHEY, CDR2 SMNVEV (reference sequence). The chain's CDR3 is CASSLSPGGTEAFF. The CDR3 DNA reads as TGTGCCAGCAGTTTATCGCCGGGGGGCACTGAAGCTTTCTTT.

The CDR3 spells CASSEGQGASGYTF. CDR3 in DNA: TGTGCCAGCAGTGAGGGACAGGGGGCGAGCGGCTACACCTTC. The rearrangement uses TRBV6-1 and TRBJ1-2; TRBD1 matches 12 bases. J was trimmed by 8 bases and V by 3 bases; bases with no gene match: 4. CDR3 length equals 14 residues. The germline V gene has CDR1 MNHNS and CDR2 SASEGT.

This clone was seen a handful of times. The chain recombines TRBV9 with TRBJ1-3, with a weak D call TRBD1 (6 bases). V lost 3 bases and J 4 bases, leaving 11 bases between the germline ends. Germline lookup yields CDR1 SGDLS and CDR2 YYNGEE. This CDR3 contains 14 residues. The CDR3 DNA sequence: TGTGCCAGCAGCGCAGGGGTAGTAGGAAACACCATATATTTT. Translating gives CASSAGVVGNTIYF.

J is TRBJ1-2 and V is TRBV7-2, with D maybe TRBD1 (6 bases). The V gene lost 2 bases and the J gene lost 3 bases, with 16 bases spanning the gap. CDR1 SGHTA and CDR2 FQGNSA come from the germline V gene. This CDR3 is built from 16 residues. The CDR3 DNA reads as TGTGCCAGCAGCTTAATAGGGGGAACGGTTGACTATGGCTACACCTTC. Translation: CASSLIGGTVDYGYTF.

The rearrangement joins TRBV5-1 to TRBJ2-3; TRBD2 matches at 8 bases. The junction had 6 bases not matched to a gene; V was cut back by 4 bases and J by 2 bases. The CDR3 is made up of 15 amino acids. CDR1 is SGHRS and CDR2 is YFSETQ in the germline V gene. The CDR3, as DNA: TGCGCCAGCAGCAAGAGCGGGGGCCACACAGATACGCAGTATTTT. It codes for CASSKSGGHTDTQYF.

DNA for the CDR3: TGCGCCAGCAGCCAAGAAAGAGGGTTCACAGATACGCAGTATTTT. Amino acid sequence: CASSQERGFTDTQYF. The gene calls are TRBV4-1 and TRBJ2-3; D perhaps matches TRBD2 (5 bases). Germline V lookup: CDR1 MGHRA, CDR2 YSYEKL. V gave up 0 bases and J gave up 2 bases, with 9 bases separating them. The CDR3 has 15 residues.

The chain carries TRBV5-1 and TRBJ1-6, with a possible D match to TRBD1 (5 bases). There are 16 residues in the CDR3. Trimming took off 0 bases at V and 5 bases at J, with 12 bases between the two ends. Germline assignment: CDR1 SGHRS and CDR2 YFSETQ. This CDR3 reads CASSLGSNRNNSPLHF. In nucleotides, the CDR3 is TGCGCCAGCAGCTTGGGGTCGAACAGGAATAATTCACCCCTCCACTTT. The whole variable domain, filled in from reference TRBV5-1 and TRBJ1-6, reads KAGVTQTPRYLIKTRGQQVTLSCSPISGHRSVSWYQQTPGQGLQFLFEYFSETQRNKGNFPGRFSGRQFSNSRSEMNVSTLELGDSALYLCASSLGSNRNNSPLHFGNGTRLTVT.

This clone was seen only once. The chain uses TRBV7-3 and TRBJ2-7; D is possibly TRBD1 or TRBD2 (5 bases each). CDR1 is SGHTA, CDR2 FQGTGA, per germline. V was cut by 6 bases and J by 2 bases, with 14 bases left in between. The CDR3 sequence is 14 residues long. The CDR3 sequence: CASRITRGAYEQYF. As DNA, the CDR3 is TGTGCCAGCAGGATTACACGGGGCGCCTACGAGCAGTACTTC.